The T cell receptor beta chain described here comes from a study of early T cells in non-severe SARS-CoV-2 infection (dated by TCRdb to the early 2020s). In the study overall: Bulk RNA from unsorted whole blood was used for TCR sequencing, so alpha and beta chains could not be paired.

This clonotype was observed at least ten times. This receptor's antigen is unknown. No quality values exist for individual bases; no much larger clone is one base distant. Library preparation employed 5' RACE. Sequenced on a NextSeq 500. To correct for sequencing error and PCR bias, the TCR library protocol tagged individual cDNA molecules with unique molecular identifiers. Both TCR alpha and beta chains were sequenced, and tight co-correlation was observed between alpha and beta sequence abundances in each sample. In the source study's methods: Decombinator V4 was used to annotate TCR sequences for V gene, J gene and CDR3. TCRs were defined as expanded if a significant change between any two time points was detected under a Poisson model with p below 0.0001. TCR abundances were normalised to the total number of TCRs sequenced in each sample and reported as counts per million. TRAV1-2 paired with TRAJ12, TRAJ20 or TRAJ33 defined MAIT TCRs, while TRAV10 paired with TRAJ18 defined iNKT TCRs. VDJdb, accessed on 1 November 2021, was searched for TCRs annotated for CMV, EBV and SARS-CoV-2, and TCRs annotated for more than one antigen were excluded. The public sequencing data were trimmed at Q25 with fastp and processed into clonotypes with MiXCR by TCRdb, which kept only in-frame beta chains. Each CDR3 protein appears once, grouped with its most common genes and DNA. TCRdb, rather than the study authors, made the V and J calls. Across this sample there are under 75,000 distinct CDR3 sequences, with roughly 13% seen only once. 8% to 10% of the sample lies in the top ten.

General findings and caveats noted by the study authors: VDJdb matching was skewed toward anti-spike CD8 responses, so virus-specific expansions were likely underestimated and private and CD4 specificities were missed.

The germline V gene supplies CDR1 SGHVS and CDR2 FNYEAQ. At the junction V is shortened by 5 bases and J by 4 bases, with 17 bases in between. The CDR3 measures 15 amino acids from cysteine to phenylalanine. Solely the CDR3 DNA is kept, with 45 bases framed from the first base. The study was a case-control design nested within a healthcare worker cohort in London, UK, with weekly nasopharyngeal swab PCR tests and blood sampling. Between 23 and 31 March 2020, the week of the UK lockdown, healthcare workers were enrolled and then followed up weekly for as long as 16 weeks. This clonotype was sampled from an adult who was a healthcare worker with PCR-confirmed SARS-CoV-2 infection or an uninfected control (not recorded which). The sample taken for sequencing was whole blood. Recombination linked TRBV7-6 to TRBJ1-1; a tentative D match to TRBD1 spans 5 bases. The DNA sequence reads TGTGCCAGCAGCAATAGCAGGAGGGGACCCACTGAAGCTTTCTTT. It translates as CASSNSRRGPTEAFF.